The 10 T cell receptor beta chains presented below share a single source sample, sequenced in a study of CD8+CD57+ T cells in acquired aplastic anemia. Before being chosen for sequencing, patients had shown CD8+CD57+ cell expansion by flow cytometry. The TCR beta profiling, which covered VDJ combination and CDR3 sequence, was carried out using genomic DNA as the template. TCRdb redid the calling of the reads with MiXCR, one entry per CDR3 protein. The sample holds about 40,000 distinct CDR3 sequences; about 63% are singletons and the top ten take 45% to 75%. The specimen was sorted CD4+, CD8+, or CD8+CD57+ T cells (not recorded which) from PBMCs. The source of these receptors is a human donor with aplastic anemia.

The chain employs TRBV20-1 and TRBJ1-2, with D possibly TRBD1 on 5 matching bases. This CDR3 contains 11 residues. Looked up from germline, CDR1 is DFQATT and CDR2 is SNEGSKA (reference sequence). Trimming removed 6 bases at V and 3 bases at J, with 8 bases between. CDR3 protein: CSAGVDYGYTF. In DNA, the CDR3 is TGCAGTGCAGGGGTTGACTATGGCTACACCTTC.

V usage is TRBV19 and J usage is TRBJ1-1; D unresolved. Germline V lookup: CDR1 LNHDA, CDR2 SQIVND (reference sequence). CDR3 length equals 15 residues. V lost 1 base, J lost 0 bases, and 9 bases lay in between. CDR3 residues: CASSIAAAMNTEAFF. The CDR3 bases are TGTGCCAGTAGTATAGCGGCAGCCATGAACACTGAAGCTTTCTTT.

This clonotype has only a few counts. The germline gene is not matched at one end of the junction; a read error may be the cause. The chain couples TRBV24-1 to TRBJ2-4; TRBD1 might be the D (6 bases). The length of the CDR3 is 16 residues. The germline gives CDR1 KGHDR, CDR2 SFDVKD. In DNA form, the CDR3 reads TGTGCCAGCAGTCCCCACCGGACAGAAGCCAAAAACATTCAGTACTTC. It yields the protein CASSPHRTEAKNIQYF.

The V and J genes are TRBV29-1 and TRBJ1-5; the D gene is possibly TRBD1 (6 bases). Between the trimmed V and J ends, which lost 0 bases and 5 bases, there was a span of 8 bases. From germline, CDR1 is SQVTM and CDR2 ANQGSEA. The CDR3 runs 13 residues. The DNA for the CDR3 is TGCAGCGTTGAAGAAAACAGGGATCAGCCCCAGCATTTT. Amino acid sequence: CSVEENRDQPQHF. The full variable domain, completed using reference TRBV29-1 and TRBJ1-5, is SAVISQKPSRDICQRGTSLTIQCQVDSQVTMMFWYRQQPGQSLTLIATANQGSEATYESGFVIDKFPISRPNLTFSTLTVSNMSPEDSSIYLCSVEENRDQPQHFGDGTRLSIL.

Many counts were recorded for this clonotype. The CDR3 spells CASSLVLGGAYEQYF. DNA of the CDR3: TGTGCCAGCAGCTTAGTATTAGGGGGCGCATACGAGCAGTACTTC. The chain has TRBV11-2 and TRBJ2-7, with 7 bases fitting TRBD1. Germline loops: CDR1 SGHAT, CDR2 FQNNGV. Trimming at V came to 1 base and at J to 4 bases, leaving 7 bases not matched to a gene. The CDR3 sequence is 15 residues long. The full variable domain, in which reference TRBV11-2 and TRBJ2-7 provide the parts outside the CDR3, is EAGVAQSPRYKIIEKRQSVAFWCNPISGHATLYWYQQILGQGPKLLIQFQNNGVVDDSQLPKDRFSAERLKGVDSTLKIQPAKLEDSAVYLCASSLVLGGAYEQYFGPGTRLTVT.

This clonotype showed up just a few times. This may be a read error: a much more frequent sequence differs by one nucleotide. The chain employs TRBV7-8 and TRBJ2-7; 8 bases agree with TRBD1. Germline V CDR1 and CDR2: SGHVS, FQNEAQ. The trim removed 2 bases at V and 3 bases at J, leaving 0 bases unmatched. The CDR3 contains 13 residues. CDR3 sequence: CASSLTGGYEQYF. CDR3 DNA sequence: TGTGCCAGCAGCTTAACAGGGGGCTACGAGCAGTACTTC.

The chain couples TRBV4-2 to TRBJ2-2, with 11 nucleotides matching TRBD2. V lost 3 bases and J lost 5; bases outside the gene matches: 8. The CDR3 totals 17 residues. The V gene's germline CDR1 is LGHNA and CDR2 YNFKEQ. CDR3 region: CASSQDLAGGGTGELFF. CDR3 coding DNA: TGTGCCAGCAGCCAGGACCTAGCGGGAGGTGGAACCGGGGAGCTGTTTTTT.

The V and J genes are TRBV11-1 and TRBJ2-7; TRBD2 agrees at 10 bases. CDR3 length: 15 residues. Trimming removed 5 bases from V and 2 bases from J; junction bases left unmatched: 6. Germline lookup yields CDR1 SGHAT and CDR2 FQDESV (reference sequence). The CDR3 bases are TGTGCCAGCAGCCCGGGACTAGCGACGACCTACGAGCAGTACTTC. Its protein product is CASSPGLATTYEQYF.

This clonotype has a handful of counts. V usage is TRBV3-1 and J usage is TRBJ2-1; D uncertain. CDR1 is LGHDT and CDR2 is YNNKEL in the germline V gene (reference sequence). Trimming left V 0 bases short and J 7 bases short, with 10 bases between. CDR3 length: 14 residues. The CDR3, as DNA: TGTGCCAGCAGCCAAGATCACCTAGTGAATGAGCAGTTCTTC. Translation: CASSQDHLVNEQFF.

The CDR3 protein is CASSSPQYF. For the CDR3, the DNA is TGTGCCAGCAGCTCCCCGCAGTATTTT. The chain employs TRBV7-8 and TRBJ2-3; unclear D gene. Germline-derived CDR1 and CDR2 are SGHVS and FQNEAQ. This CDR3 comprises 9 residues. Trimming left V 4 bases short and J 10 bases short, with 3 bases between.